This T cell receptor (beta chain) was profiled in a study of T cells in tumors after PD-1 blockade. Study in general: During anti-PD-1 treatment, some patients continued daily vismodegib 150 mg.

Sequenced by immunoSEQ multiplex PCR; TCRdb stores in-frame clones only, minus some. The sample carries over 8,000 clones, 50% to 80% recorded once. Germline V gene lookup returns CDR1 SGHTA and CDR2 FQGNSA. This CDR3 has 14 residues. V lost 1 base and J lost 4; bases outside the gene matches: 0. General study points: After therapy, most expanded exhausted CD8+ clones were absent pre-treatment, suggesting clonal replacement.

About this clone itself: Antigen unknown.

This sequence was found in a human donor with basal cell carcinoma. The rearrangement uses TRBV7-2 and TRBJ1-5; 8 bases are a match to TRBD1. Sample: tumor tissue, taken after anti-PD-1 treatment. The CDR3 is CASSLGQGNQPQHF. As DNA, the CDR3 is TGTGCCAGCAGCTTAGGACAGGGGAATCAGCCCCAGCATTTT.